These 9 T cell receptor beta chains were all obtained from the same sample, sequenced in a study of control samples from healthy donors and cancer patients. Only in-frame clones appear in the TCRdb table, and some are missing; sequencing was by immunoSEQ multiplex PCR. The sample carries over 150,000 clones, more than 90% recorded once. The sequenced sample consisted of blood. These receptors were obtained from a man aged 25-45 years in good health.

The chain combines TRBV19 with TRBJ2-7, with D maybe TRBD1 (6 bases). The V gene lost 5 bases and the J gene lost 0 bases, with 14 bases spanning the gap. Germline-derived CDR1 and CDR2 are LNHDA and SQIVND (reference sequence). The CDR3 extends over 15 amino acids. CDR3 residues: CASSYRASSSYEQYF. CDR3 sequence (DNA): TGTGCCAGTAGTTACAGGGCCTCGAGCTCCTACGAGCAGTACTTC.

J is TRBJ1-2 and V is TRBV27; D gene uncertain. Between the trimmed V and J ends, which lost 2 bases and 2 bases, there was a span of 6 bases. This CDR3 is 13 amino acids long. Germline V lookup: CDR1 MNHEY, CDR2 SMNVEV (reference sequence). CDR3 DNA: TGTGCCAGCAGTTTAACACAAAACTATGGCTACACCTTC. This sequence encodes CASSLTQNYGYTF.

The V call is TRBV6-1, the J call TRBJ2-1; weak D call: TRBD2 (6 bases). CDR1 is MNHNS, CDR2 SASEGT, per germline. CDR3 length: 17 residues. Trimming pared 3 bases from V and 7 bases from J, leaving 22 bases between. CDR3 sequence reads: CASSEGTQPGVLNEQFF. The CDR3 DNA reads as TGTGCCAGCAGTGAGGGGACTCAACCGGGTGTCCTAAATGAGCAGTTCTTC.

The chain has TRBV5-6 and TRBJ1-1, with D perhaps matching TRBD1 (6 bases). This CDR3 region has 15 residues. Trimming cost V 4 bases and J 0 bases, with 13 bases left between them. Germline V CDR1 and CDR2: SGHDT, YYEEEE. This CDR3 reads CASSPGGGLNTEAFF. CDR3 in DNA: TGTGCCAGCAGCCCTGGCGGGGGCCTGAACACTGAAGCTTTCTTT. Drawing the rest from reference TRBV5-6 and TRBJ1-1, the complete variable domain is DAGVTQSPTHLIKTRGQQVTLRCSPKSGHDTVSWYQQALGQGPQFIFQYYEEEERQRGNFPDRFSGHQFPNYSSELNVNALLLGDSALYLCASSPGGGLNTEAFFGQGTRLTVV.

The chain combines TRBV19 with TRBJ2-1; 12 bases fit TRBD1. Trimming removed 4 bases from V and 11 bases from J; junction bases left unmatched: 15. Germline V gives CDR1 LNHDA, CDR2 SQIVND (reference sequence). The CDR3 totals 17 residues. The CDR3 region has the DNA TGTGCCAGTAGTACCACCGGGACAGGGGGCATAGGAGCCCAGCAGTTCTTC. Translating gives CASSTTGTGGIGAQQFF.

In DNA form, the CDR3 reads TGTGCCAGCAGTTTAGAAACTGAAGCTTTCTTT. This encodes CASSLETEAFF. The chain is built from TRBV12-3 or TRBV12-4 and TRBJ1-1; D is unclear. CDR3 length equals 11 residues. Trimming cost V 1 base and J 5 bases, with 2 bases left between them.

The J gene is TRBJ2-7, the V gene TRBV19; 7 bases fit TRBD1. The CDR3 totals 13 residues. Germline lookup yields CDR1 LNHDA and CDR2 SQIVND (reference sequence). After removal of 3 bases from V and 6 bases from J, the junction contained 5 bases not matched to a gene. CDR3 sequence (DNA): TGTGCCAGTAGTATCGACAGGGCGGGCGAGCAGTACTTC. This encodes CASSIDRAGEQYF.

The genes are TRBV12-3 or TRBV12-4 and TRBJ1-1; possibly TRBD1 for D (5 bases). The CDR3 sequence is 13 residues long. The V end lost 4 bases, the J end lost 4 bases, and 10 bases lay between the germline ends. The CDR3 region has the DNA TGTGCCAGCAGTTATGGGGGTGGCACTGAAGCTTTCTTT. Translation: CASSYGGGTEAFF.

This clone was observed a single time. J is TRBJ2-2 and V is TRBV13; TRBD2 aligns across 11 bases. The CDR3 spans 16 residues. Trimming removed 1 base from V and 6 bases from J; junction bases left unmatched: 4. Germline CDR1 and CDR2: PRHDT and FYEKMQ (reference sequence). CDR3 region: CASSLVSGGASGELFF. CDR3 in DNA: TGTGCCAGCAGCTTAGTTAGCGGGGGGGCCTCCGGGGAGCTGTTTTTT.